This entry lists 16 T cell receptor beta chains sequenced from one sample in a study of glioma-infiltrating T cells after dendritic cell vaccination. The assay was immunoSEQ multiplex PCR, and TCRdb's table has in-frame clones only and misses some. The sample lists fewer than 85,000 clones; roughly 89% were seen once. The source was blood, collected before dendritic cell vaccination. The receptors stem from a human donor with glioblastoma.

This chain uses TRBV18 with TRBJ2-3, with 7 positions matching TRBD1. V shed 2 bases, J shed 6 bases, and the junction held 5 bases outside the gene matches. CDR1 is KGHSH, CDR2 LQKENI, per germline. CDR3 length: 14 amino acids. The CDR3 coding sequence is TGTGCCAGCTCACCAGACAGGGAAGCGGATACGCAGTATTTT. Its protein is CASSPDREADTQYF.

The chain combines TRBV9 with TRBJ2-1; 10 positions agree with TRBD2. Losses at the gene ends were 2 bases for V and 11 bases for J; bases not matched to a gene: 7. This CDR3 spans 14 amino acids. The V gene's germline CDR1 is SGDLS and CDR2 YYNGEE. The CDR3 loop reads CASSVSGRTNKQFF. CDR3 DNA: TGTGCCAGCAGCGTTAGCGGGAGGACGAATAAGCAGTTCTTC.

The V gene is TRBV7-9, the J gene TRBJ2-3; 8 bases fit TRBD2. Germline loops: CDR1 SEHNR, CDR2 FQNEAQ (reference sequence). This CDR3 is 14 amino acids long. The junction had 4 bases not matched to a gene; V was cut back by 4 bases and J by 4 bases. The CDR3 region has the DNA TGTGCCAGCAGCTGGAGCGGGAGTGCAGATACGCAGTATTTT. This encodes CASSWSGSADTQYF.

This chain uses TRBV19 with TRBJ2-7; 7 positions match TRBD1. The junction had 4 bases not matched to a gene; V was cut back by 5 bases and J by 0 bases. Germline CDR1 LNHDA, CDR2 SQIVND (reference sequence). CDR3 size: 14 residues. This CDR3 reads CASSSPGGSYEQYF. In DNA form, the CDR3 reads TGTGCCAGTAGTTCTCCAGGGGGCTCCTACGAGCAGTACTTC.

The chain has TRBV6-6 and TRBJ1-1; 10 bases align to TRBD1. Germline V gene lookup returns CDR1 MNHNY and CDR2 SVGAGI (reference sequence). CDR3 length: 14 residues. After removal of 5 bases from V and 11 bases from J, the junction contained 11 bases not matched to a gene. The CDR3 DNA follows: TGTGCCAGCAGTCTGAAGGACAGGGGGAATCGGGCTTTCTTT. Its protein is CASSLKDRGNRAFF.

This clone came up once. This chain joins TRBV5-1 and TRBJ2-7; TRBD1 matches at 7 bases. V was clipped by 5 bases and J by 0 bases; unmatched bases: 2. There are 13 residues in the CDR3. CDR1 SGHRS and CDR2 YFSETQ come from the germline V gene. In DNA, the CDR3 is TGCGCCAGCAGAAGGGACAGCTCCTACGAGCAGTACTTC. This encodes CASRRDSSYEQYF. The variable domain in full, completed from reference TRBV5-1 and TRBJ2-7, reads KAGVTQTPRYLIKTRGQQVTLSCSPISGHRSVSWYQQTPGQGLQFLFEYFSETQRNKGNFPGRFSGRQFSNSRSEMNVSTLELGDSALYLCASRRDSSYEQYFGPGTRLTVT.

The rearrangement uses TRBV2 and TRBJ2-5, with TRBD1 matching over 7 bases. The CDR3 contains 15 residues. V lost 3 bases to trimming and J lost 4 bases; unmatched junction nucleotides: 8. The germline V gene has CDR1 SNHLY and CDR2 FYNNEI. The CDR3: CASSDLTGKGETQYF. The CDR3 nucleotides read TGTGCCAGCAGTGACTTGACAGGGAAGGGAGAGACCCAGTACTTC.

This clone was found a few times. The V and J genes are TRBV19 and TRBJ1-5; 9 nucleotides match TRBD1. CDR1 and CDR2 (germline): LNHDA, SQIVND (reference sequence). The CDR3 is made up of 15 amino acids. The V and J ends lost 5 bases and 7 bases, in that order; junction bases with no gene match: 9. This CDR3 is CASSAQGAVWQPQHF. The DNA for the CDR3 is TGTGCCAGTAGTGCACAGGGGGCAGTTTGGCAGCCCCAGCATTTT.

The J gene is TRBJ2-1, the V gene TRBV9; 7 nucleotides line up with TRBD2. Germline V gene lookup returns CDR1 SGDLS and CDR2 YYNGEE. The CDR3 has 15 amino acids. This CDR3 is CDPDEGRRGSNEQFF. The CDR3 DNA reads as TGTGACCCGGACGAGGGGAGGCGGGGGAGCAATGAGCAGTTCTTC.

The rearrangement joins TRBV5-5 to TRBJ1-6, with 8 bases matching TRBD1. The CDR3 loop spans 15 amino acids. Germline CDR1 reads SGHKS; CDR2 reads YYEKEE (reference sequence). Losses at the gene ends were 3 bases for V and 9 bases for J; bases not matched to a gene: 8. The CDR3 nucleotides read TGTGCCAGCAGCTGGGGGACAGGAAAGTTTTCACCCCTCCACTTT. It specifies CASSWGTGKFSPLHF.

The chain links TRBV11-2 to TRBJ2-2; D is possibly TRBD1 (7 bases). Between the trimmed V and J ends, which lost 5 bases and 5 bases, there was a span of 15 bases. Germline CDR1 and CDR2: SGHAT and FQNNGV. CDR3 length: 15 amino acids. In DNA form, the CDR3 reads TGTGCCAGCAGCCCCCTGACAGGGAGGACCGGGGAGCTGTTTTTT. Its protein is CASSPLTGRTGELFF.

This clone was picked up one time. J is TRBJ2-2 and V is TRBV9, with 7 nucleotides matching TRBD2. The J segment lost 1 base and the V segment lost 3 bases, leaving 6 bases of the junction unmatched. Germline V lookup: CDR1 SGDLS, CDR2 YYNGEE. The CDR3 totals 16 residues. The CDR3 spells CASSDLAGLNTGELFF. CDR3 nucleotides: TGTGCCAGCAGCGACTTAGCGGGCTTGAACACCGGGGAGCTGTTTTTT.

The CDR3 loop is CASSLAGTTYNEQFF. CDR3 DNA: TGTGCCAGCAGCTTAGCCGGGACTACATACAATGAGCAGTTCTTC. V is TRBV11-1 and J is TRBJ2-1; 7 bases align to TRBD2. The CDR3 length is 15 residues. The trim removed 0 bases at V and 4 bases at J, leaving 3 bases unmatched. CDR1 and CDR2 (germline): SGHAT, FQDESV (reference sequence).

The rearrangement uses TRBV28 and TRBJ2-1, with 8 bases identical to TRBD2. Germline CDR1 and CDR2: MDHEN and SYDVKM. CDR3 length equals 15 residues. With V trimmed by 8 bases and J by 4 bases, 10 bases remained unmatched. CDR3 in DNA: TGTGCCAGCGGACTAAGCGGGAGTGGTTACAATGAGCAGTTCTTC. Its protein product is CASGLSGSGYNEQFF.

The rearrangement uses TRBV10-2 and TRBJ2-7; possibly TRBD2 for D (6 bases). CDR1 and CDR2 from the germline V gene are WSHSY and SAAADI. This CDR3 has 14 amino acids. Trimming stripped 2 bases from V and 3 bases from J, with 11 bases between. CDR3 in amino acids: CASSEATSGYEQYF. For the CDR3, the DNA is TGCGCCAGCAGTGAGGCGACTAGTGGCTACGAGCAGTACTTC.

The chain is built from TRBV5-1 and TRBJ2-5; D call uncertain. The germline CDR1 and CDR2 sequences are SGHRS and YFSETQ. V lost 0 bases to trimming and J lost 2 bases, with 8 bases between them. The CDR3 runs 14 residues. In nucleotides, the CDR3 is TGCGCCAGCAGCTTGGAAGAGAAACAAGAGACCCAGTACTTC. It codes for CASSLEEKQETQYF.